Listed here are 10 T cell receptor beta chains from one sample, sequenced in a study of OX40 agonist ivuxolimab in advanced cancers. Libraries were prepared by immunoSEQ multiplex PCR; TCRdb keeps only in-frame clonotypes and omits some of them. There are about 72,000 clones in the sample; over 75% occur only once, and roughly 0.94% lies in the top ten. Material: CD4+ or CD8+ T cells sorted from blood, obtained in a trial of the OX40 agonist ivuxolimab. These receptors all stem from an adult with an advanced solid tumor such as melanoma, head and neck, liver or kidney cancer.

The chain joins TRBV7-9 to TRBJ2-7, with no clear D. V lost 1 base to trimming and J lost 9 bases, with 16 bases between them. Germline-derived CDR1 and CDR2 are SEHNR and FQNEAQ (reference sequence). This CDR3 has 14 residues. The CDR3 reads CASSLDLISHRQYF. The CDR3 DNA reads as TGTGCCAGCAGCTTAGACCTGATCAGCCACCGGCAGTACTTC.

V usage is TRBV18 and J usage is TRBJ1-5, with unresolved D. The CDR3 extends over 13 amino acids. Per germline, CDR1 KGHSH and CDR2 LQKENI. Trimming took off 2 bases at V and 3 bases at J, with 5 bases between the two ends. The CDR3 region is CASSPGFNQPQHF. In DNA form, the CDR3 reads TGTGCCAGCTCACCAGGGTTCAATCAGCCCCAGCATTTT.

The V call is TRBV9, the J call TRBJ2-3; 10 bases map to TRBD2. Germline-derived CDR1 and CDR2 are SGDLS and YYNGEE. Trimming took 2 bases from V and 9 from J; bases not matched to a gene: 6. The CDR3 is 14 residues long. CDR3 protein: CASSVSGGAGTQYF. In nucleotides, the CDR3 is TGTGCCAGCAGCGTCAGCGGGGGGGCAGGCACGCAGTATTTT.

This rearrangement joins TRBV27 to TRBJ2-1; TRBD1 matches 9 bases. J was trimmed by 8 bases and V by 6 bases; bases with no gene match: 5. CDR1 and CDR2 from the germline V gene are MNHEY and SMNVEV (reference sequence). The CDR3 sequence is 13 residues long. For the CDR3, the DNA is TGTGCCAGCAGCCCACAGGGGGCGTATGAGCAGTTCTTC. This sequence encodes CASSPQGAYEQFF.

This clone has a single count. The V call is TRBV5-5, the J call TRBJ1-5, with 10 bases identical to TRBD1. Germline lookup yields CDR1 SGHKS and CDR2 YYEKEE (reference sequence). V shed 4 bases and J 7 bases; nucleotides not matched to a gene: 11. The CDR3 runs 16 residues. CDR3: CASSPWGQGQEQPQHF. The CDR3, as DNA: TGTGCCAGCAGCCCTTGGGGACAGGGGCAAGAACAGCCCCAGCATTTT.

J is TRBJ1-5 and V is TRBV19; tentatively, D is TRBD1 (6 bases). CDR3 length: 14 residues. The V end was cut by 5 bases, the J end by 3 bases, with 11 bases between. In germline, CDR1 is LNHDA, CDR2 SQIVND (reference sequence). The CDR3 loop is CASSGQGLNQPQHF. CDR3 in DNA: TGTGCCAGTAGTGGCCAGGGGCTCAATCAGCCCCAGCATTTT.

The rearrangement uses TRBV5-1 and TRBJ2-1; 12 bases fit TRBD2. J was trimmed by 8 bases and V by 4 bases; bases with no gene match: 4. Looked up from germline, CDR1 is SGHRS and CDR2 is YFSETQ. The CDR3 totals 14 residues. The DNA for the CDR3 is TGCGCCAGCAGCCCACTAGCGGGAGGCGATGAGCAGTTCTTC. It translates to CASSPLAGGDEQFF.

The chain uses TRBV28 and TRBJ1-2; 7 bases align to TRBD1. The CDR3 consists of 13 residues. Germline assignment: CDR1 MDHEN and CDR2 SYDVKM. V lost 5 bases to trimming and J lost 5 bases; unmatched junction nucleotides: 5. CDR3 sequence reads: CASSPGDRYGYTF. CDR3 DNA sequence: TGTGCCAGCAGTCCCGGGGACAGATATGGCTACACCTTC.

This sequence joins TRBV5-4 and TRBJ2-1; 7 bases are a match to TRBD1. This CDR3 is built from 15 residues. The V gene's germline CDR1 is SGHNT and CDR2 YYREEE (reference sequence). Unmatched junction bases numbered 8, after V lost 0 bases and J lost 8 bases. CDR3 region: CASSLGQGDFYEQFF. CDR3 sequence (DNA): TGTGCCAGCAGCTTGGGCCAGGGGGATTTCTATGAGCAGTTCTTC.

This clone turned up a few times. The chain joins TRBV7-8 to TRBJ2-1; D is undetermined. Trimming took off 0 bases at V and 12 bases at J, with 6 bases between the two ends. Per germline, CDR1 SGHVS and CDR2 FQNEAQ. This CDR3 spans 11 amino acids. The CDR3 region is CASSLASVQFF. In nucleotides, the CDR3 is TGTGCCAGCAGCTTAGCATCAGTGCAGTTCTTC.